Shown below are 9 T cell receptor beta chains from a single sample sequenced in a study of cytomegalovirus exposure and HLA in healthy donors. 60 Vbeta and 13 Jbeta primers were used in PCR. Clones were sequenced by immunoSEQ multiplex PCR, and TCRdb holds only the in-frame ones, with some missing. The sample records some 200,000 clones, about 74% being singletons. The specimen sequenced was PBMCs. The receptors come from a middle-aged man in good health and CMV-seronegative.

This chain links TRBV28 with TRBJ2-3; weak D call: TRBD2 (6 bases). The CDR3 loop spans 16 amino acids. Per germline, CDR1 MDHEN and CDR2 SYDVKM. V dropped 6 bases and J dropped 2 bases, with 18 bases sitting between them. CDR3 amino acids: CASRTFGGESTDTQYF. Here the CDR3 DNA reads TGTGCCAGCAGGACCTTCGGGGGAGAGTCCACAGATACGCAGTATTTT.

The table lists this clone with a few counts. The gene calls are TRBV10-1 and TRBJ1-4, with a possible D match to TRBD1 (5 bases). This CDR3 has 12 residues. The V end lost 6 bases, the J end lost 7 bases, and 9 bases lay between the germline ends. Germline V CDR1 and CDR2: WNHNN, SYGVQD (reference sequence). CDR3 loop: CASRQGSEKLFF. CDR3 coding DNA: TGCGCCAGCAGGCAGGGAAGTGAAAAACTGTTTTTT.

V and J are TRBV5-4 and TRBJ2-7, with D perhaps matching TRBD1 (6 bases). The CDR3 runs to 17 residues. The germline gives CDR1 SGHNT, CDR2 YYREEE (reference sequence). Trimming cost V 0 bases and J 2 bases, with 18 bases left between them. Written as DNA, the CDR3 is TGTGCCAGCAGCTTGGCCGCCGGCCCAAGGGACACCTACGAGCAGTACTTC. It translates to CASSLAAGPRDTYEQYF.

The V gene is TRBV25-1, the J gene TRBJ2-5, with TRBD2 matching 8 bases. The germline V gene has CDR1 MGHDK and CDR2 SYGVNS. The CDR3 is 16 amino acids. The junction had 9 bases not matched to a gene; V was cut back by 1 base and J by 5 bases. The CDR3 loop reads CASSESALAEIETQYF. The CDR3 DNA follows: TGTGCCAGCAGTGAATCGGCACTAGCGGAGATTGAGACCCAGTACTTC.

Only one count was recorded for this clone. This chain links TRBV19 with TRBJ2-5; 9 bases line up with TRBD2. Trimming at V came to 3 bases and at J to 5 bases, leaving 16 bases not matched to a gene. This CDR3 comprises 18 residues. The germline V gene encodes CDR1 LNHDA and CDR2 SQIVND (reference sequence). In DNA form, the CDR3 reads TGTGCCAGTAGTATCGGTGGTAGCGGGGGCGGTCCGAGGGAGACCCAGTACTTC. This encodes CASSIGGSGGGPRETQYF.

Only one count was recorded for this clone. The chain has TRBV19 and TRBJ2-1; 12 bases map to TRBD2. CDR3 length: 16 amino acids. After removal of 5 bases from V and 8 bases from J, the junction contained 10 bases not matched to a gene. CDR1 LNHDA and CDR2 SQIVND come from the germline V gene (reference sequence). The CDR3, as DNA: TGTGCCAGTAGTCGGCCTAGCGGGAGGGGGCGGGATGAGCAGTTCTTC. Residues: CASSRPSGRGRDEQFF. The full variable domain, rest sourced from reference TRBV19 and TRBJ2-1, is DGGITQSPKYLFRKEGQNVTLSCEQNLNHDAMYWYRQDPGQGLRLIYYSQIVNDFQKGDIAEGYSVSREKKESFPLTVTSAQKNPTAFYLCASSRPSGRGRDEQFFGPGTRLTVL.

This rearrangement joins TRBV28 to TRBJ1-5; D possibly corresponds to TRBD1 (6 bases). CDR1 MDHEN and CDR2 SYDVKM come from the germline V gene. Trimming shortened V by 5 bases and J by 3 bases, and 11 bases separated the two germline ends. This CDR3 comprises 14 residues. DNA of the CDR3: TGTGCCAGCAGTCGCAGACAGGCCAATCAGCCCCAGCATTTT. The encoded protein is CASSRRQANQPQHF.

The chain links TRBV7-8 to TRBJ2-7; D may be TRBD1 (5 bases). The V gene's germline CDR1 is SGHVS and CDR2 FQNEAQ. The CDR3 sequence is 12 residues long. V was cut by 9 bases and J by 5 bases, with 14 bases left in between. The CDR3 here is CASNSGLDEQYF. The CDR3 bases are TGTGCCAGTAACTCAGGGTTGGACGAGCAGTACTTC. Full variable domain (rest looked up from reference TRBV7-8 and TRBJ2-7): GAGVSQSPRYKVAKRGQDVALRCDPISGHVSLFWYQQALGQGPEFLTYFQNEAQLDKSGLPSDRFFAERPEGSVSTLKIQRTQQEDSAVYLCASNSGLDEQYFGPGTRLTVT.

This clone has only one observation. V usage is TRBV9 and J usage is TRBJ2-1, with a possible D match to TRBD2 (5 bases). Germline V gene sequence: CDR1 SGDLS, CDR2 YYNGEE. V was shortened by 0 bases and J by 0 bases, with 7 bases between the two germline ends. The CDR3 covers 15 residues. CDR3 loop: CASSVASSSYNEQFF. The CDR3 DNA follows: TGTGCCAGCAGCGTAGCTAGCTCCTCCTACAATGAGCAGTTCTTC.